The clone carrying this TCR beta chain was seen only a few times. Its specificity is unknown. The study reverse transcribed the entire isolated RNA, so it sequenced expressed TCRB transcripts. Assay used: immunoSEQ multiplex PCR; TCRdb lists only in-frame clones, some missing. The repertoire holds about 700,000 clones, with 13% as singletons. The CDR3 runs 17 residues. V gave up 2 bases and J gave up 6 bases, with 17 bases separating them. Germline loops: CDR1 MGHRA, CDR2 YSYEKL. The sample is drawn from a study of beta chain features in type 1 diabetes. Study-level points and caveats: Among all four CD4+ subsets, Type 1 diabetes patients had TCRB CDR3s that were moderately but significantly shorter.

The chain links TRBV4-1 to TRBJ1-6; D unresolved. Material for sequencing was naive CD4+ T cells from blood. The receptor comes from a man aged 18 to 35 with type 1 diabetes. The DNA of the CDR3 is TGCGCCAGCAGCCAATCGGCCAGCTACAAACTTAATTCACCCCTCCACTTT. Translating gives CASSQSASYKLNSPLHF.